A selection of T cell receptor beta chains follows, all from one sample in a study of CD8 T cells in Susac syndrome. TCRdb re-derived calls from the immunoSEQ multiplex PCR reads in MiXCR, one entry per CDR3 protein. The sample records under 200,000 distinct CDR3 sequences, about 96% being singletons. Specimen: CD4+ T cells from PBMCs. The source of these receptors is a human donor with Susac syndrome. CDR3s leave out the opening cysteine and the closing phenylalanine or tryptophan. Size is stated for part of the rows, as once, few or many counts, or as a class when the clone is expanded.

size: NA
V: TRBV7-2
length: 13
J: TRBJ2-4
CDR3: ASSSYTAAKNIQY

size: NA
V: TRBV5-1
length: 15
J: TRBJ2-7
CDR3: ASSSPGRASSSYEQY

size: once
V: TRBV3-1
length: 10
J: TRBJ2-1
CDR3: ASSQFAGEQF

size: once
V: TRBV29-1
length: 9
J: TRBJ1-1
CDR3: SVDGNTEAF

size: NA
V: TRBV19
length: 11
J: TRBJ1-1
CDR3: ASSILENTEAF

size: NA
V: TRBV5-4
length: 11
J: TRBJ2-7
CDR3: ASSSMKTYEQY

size: NA
V: TRBV3-1
length: 14
J: TRBJ2-4
CDR3: ASSLTSALAKNIQY

size: NA
V: TRBV12-3/TRBV12-4
length: 12
J: TRBJ1-5
CDR3: ASRNQGGRQPQH

size: NA
V: TRBV7-2
length: 9
J: TRBJ2-3
CDR3: ASSSRDTQY

size: NA
V: TRBV29-1
length: 13
J: TRBJ2-5
CDR3: SVVMTSGREETQY

size: NA
V: TRBV29-1
length: 12
J: TRBJ2-3
CDR3: SVGTSTSTDTQY

size: NA
V: TRBV10-3
length: 10
J: TRBJ2-3
CDR3: AISESTDTQY

size: NA
V: TRBV27
length: 10
J: TRBJ2-5
CDR3: ASRGAQETQY

size: NA
V: TRBV30
length: 14
J: TRBJ1-2
CDR3: AWTQGLKQANYGYT

size: NA
V: TRBV9
length: 12
J: TRBJ2-7
CDR3: ASSVGAEPYEQY

size: NA
V: TRBV29-1
length: 11
J: TRBJ2-3
CDR3: SVGLDIPDTQY

size: NA
V: TRBV4-1
length: 13
J: TRBJ2-6
CDR3: ASSQPVSGANVLT

size: NA
V: TRBV3-1
length: 13
J: TRBJ2-7
CDR3: ASSDGASGSYEQY

size: NA
V: TRBV5-4
length: 13
J: TRBJ2-3
CDR3: ASSFSGRGADTQY

size: NA
V: TRBV6-5
length: 13
J: TRBJ2-6
CDR3: ATRSPSTGANVLT

size: few
V: TRBV5-5
length: 10
J: TRBJ2-5
CDR3: ASSLQGETQY

size: NA
V: TRBV29-1
length: 11
J: TRBJ1-1
CDR3: SVAAQGQTEAF

size: NA
V: TRBV6-1
length: 10
J: TRBJ2-5
CDR3: ASPGQQETQY

size: NA
V: TRBV19
length: 12
J: TRBJ2-3
CDR3: ASSASTWADTQY

size: NA
V: TRBV30
length: 11
J: TRBJ2-3
CDR3: AWNSGTTDTQY

size: NA
V: TRBV18
length: 14
J: TRBJ1-1
CDR3: ASSPAGLGANTEAF

size: NA
V: TRBV10-3
length: 12
J: TRBJ2-7
CDR3: ATTAGTNNYEQY

size: NA
V: TRBV7-2
length: 12
J: TRBJ2-1
CDR3: ASKLAGAYNEQF

size: NA
V: TRBV30
length: 12
J: TRBJ1-1
CDR3: AWRAQGANTEAF

size: NA
V: TRBV12-3/TRBV12-4
length: 13
J: TRBJ1-1
CDR3: ASSRSGTGRNEAF

size: NA
V: TRBV28
length: 13
J: TRBJ1-1
CDR3: ASSPSTGQNTEAF

size: NA
V: TRBV15
length: 11
J: TRBJ2-7
CDR3: ATSRASVHEQY

size: NA
V: TRBV7-8
length: 14
J: TRBJ1-2
CDR3: ASSSFKGKTGGGYT

size: NA
V: TRBV2
length: 11
J: TRBJ2-1
CDR3: ASGTSSYNEQF

size: NA
V: TRBV3-1
length: 13
J: TRBJ2-3
CDR3: ASSPDRGRQDTQY

size: NA
V: TRBV24-1
length: 13
J: TRBJ2-1
CDR3: ATSDPREYFNEQF

size: NA
V: TRBV19
length: 13
J: TRBJ2-1
CDR3: ASMRLAGANNEQF

size: NA
V: TRBV7-2
length: 10
J: TRBJ2-7
CDR3: ASSDRLYEQY

size: NA
V: TRBV20-1
length: 10
J: TRBJ1-1
CDR3: SAWARGDKAF

size: NA
V: TRBV7-2
length: 14
J: TRBJ2-5
CDR3: ASRTGRLGGQETQY

size: once
V: TRBV3-1
length: 12
J: TRBJ1-4
CDR3: ASSRTALNEKLF

size: NA
V: TRBV19
length: 9
J: TRBJ2-1
CDR3: ASSNRLEEF

size: NA
V: TRBV2
length: 10
J: TRBJ2-7
CDR3: ASSQAGGEQY

size: NA
V: TRBV20-1
length: 12
J: TRBJ2-4
CDR3: SVGVPLAKNIQY

size: NA
V: TRBV29-1
length: 15
J: TRBJ2-5
CDR3: SVEIGGGAPRRETQY

size: NA
V: TRBV9
length: 12
J: TRBJ2-7
CDR3: ASSVGGAPYEQY

size: NA
V: TRBV5-8
length: 8
J: TRBJ2-7
CDR3: ASSFREQY

size: once
V: TRBV6-2/TRBV6-3
length: 14
J: TRBJ2-2
CDR3: ASSSISGRDTGELF

size: NA
V: TRBV20-1
length: 13
J: TRBJ2-2
CDR3: SARDGGGLSGELF

size: NA
V: TRBV28
length: 12
J: TRBJ2-1
CDR3: ASSLLGTYNEQF

size: NA
V: TRBV7-9
length: 11
J: TRBJ1-1
CDR3: ASSLAGEVEAF

size: few
V: TRBV29-1
length: 9
J: TRBJ1-3
CDR3: SVDGGNTIY

size: NA
V: TRBV5-6
length: 13
J: TRBJ2-2
CDR3: ASSFRGLGTGELF